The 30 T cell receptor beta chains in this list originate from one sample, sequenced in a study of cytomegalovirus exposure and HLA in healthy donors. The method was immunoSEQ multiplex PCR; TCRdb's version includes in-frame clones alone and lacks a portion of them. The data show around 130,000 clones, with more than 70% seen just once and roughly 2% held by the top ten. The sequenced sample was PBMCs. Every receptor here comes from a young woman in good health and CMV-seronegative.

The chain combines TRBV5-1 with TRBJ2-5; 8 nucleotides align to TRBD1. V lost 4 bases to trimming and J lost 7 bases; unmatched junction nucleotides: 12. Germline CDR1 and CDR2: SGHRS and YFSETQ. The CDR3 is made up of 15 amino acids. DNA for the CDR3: TGCGCCAGCAGCCTAGGGACAGGTAGAGACGTGACCCAGTACTTC. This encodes CASSLGTGRDVTQYF. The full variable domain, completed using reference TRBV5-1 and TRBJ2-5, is KAGVTQTPRYLIKTRGQQVTLSCSPISGHRSVSWYQQTPGQGLQFLFEYFSETQRNKGNFPGRFSGRQFSNSRSEMNVSTLELGDSALYLCASSLGTGRDVTQYFGPGTRLLVL.

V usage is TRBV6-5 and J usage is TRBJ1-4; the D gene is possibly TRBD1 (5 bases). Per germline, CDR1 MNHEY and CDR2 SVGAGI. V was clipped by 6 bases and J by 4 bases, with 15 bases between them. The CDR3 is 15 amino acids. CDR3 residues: CASRDPRQGNEKLFF. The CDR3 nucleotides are TGTGCCAGCAGGGACCCCCGCCAGGGTAATGAAAAACTGTTTTTT.

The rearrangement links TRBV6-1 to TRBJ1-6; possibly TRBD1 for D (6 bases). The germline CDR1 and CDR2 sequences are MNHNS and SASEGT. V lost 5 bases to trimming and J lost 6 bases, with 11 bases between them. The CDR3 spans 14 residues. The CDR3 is CASSSQGGNSPLHF. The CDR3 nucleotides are TGTGCCAGCAGTTCACAGGGTGGTAATTCACCCCTCCACTTT.

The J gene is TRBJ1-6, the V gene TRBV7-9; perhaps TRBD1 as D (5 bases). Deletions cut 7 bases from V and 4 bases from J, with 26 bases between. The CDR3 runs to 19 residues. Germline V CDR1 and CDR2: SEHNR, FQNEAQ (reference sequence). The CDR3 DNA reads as TGTGCCAGCACCTTGACATTGGGTATAGGGAGGGGATATAATTCACCCCTCCACTTT. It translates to CASTLTLGIGRGYNSPLHF.

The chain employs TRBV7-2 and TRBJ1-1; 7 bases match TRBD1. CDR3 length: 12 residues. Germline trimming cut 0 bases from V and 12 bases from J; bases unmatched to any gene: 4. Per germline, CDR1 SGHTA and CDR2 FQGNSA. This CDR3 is CASSLARGEPFF. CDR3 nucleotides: TGTGCCAGCAGCTTAGCCAGGGGGGAACCTTTCTTT. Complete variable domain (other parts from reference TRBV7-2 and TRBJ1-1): GAGVSQSPSNKVTEKGKDVELRCDPISGHTALYWYRQSLGQGLEFLIYFQGNSAPDKSGLPSDRFSAERTGGSVSTLTIQRTQQEDSAVYLCASSLARGEPFFGQGTRLTVV.

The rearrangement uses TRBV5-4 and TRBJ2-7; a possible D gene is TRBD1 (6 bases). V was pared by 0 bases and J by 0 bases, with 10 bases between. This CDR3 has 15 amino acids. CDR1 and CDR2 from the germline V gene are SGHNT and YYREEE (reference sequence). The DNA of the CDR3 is TGTGCCAGCAGCTTGGGGGGGCTTAGCTCCTACGAGCAGTACTTC. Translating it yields CASSLGGLSSYEQYF.

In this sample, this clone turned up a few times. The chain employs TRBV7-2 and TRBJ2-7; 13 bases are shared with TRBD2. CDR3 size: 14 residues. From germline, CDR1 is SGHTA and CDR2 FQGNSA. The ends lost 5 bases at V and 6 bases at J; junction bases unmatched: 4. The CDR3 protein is CASSLRLAGGEQYF. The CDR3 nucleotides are TGTGCCAGCAGCCTACGACTAGCGGGGGGCGAGCAGTACTTC. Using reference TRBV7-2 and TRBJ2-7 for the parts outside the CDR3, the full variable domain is GAGVSQSPSNKVTEKGKDVELRCDPISGHTALYWYRQSLGQGLEFLIYFQGNSAPDKSGLPSDRFSAERTGGSVSTLTIQRTQQEDSAVYLCASSLRLAGGEQYFGPGTRLTVT.

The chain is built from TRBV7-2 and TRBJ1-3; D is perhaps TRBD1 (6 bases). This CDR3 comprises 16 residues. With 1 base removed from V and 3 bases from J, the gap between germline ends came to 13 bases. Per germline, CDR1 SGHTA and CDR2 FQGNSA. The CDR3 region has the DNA TGTGCCAGCAGCTTAGGACAGGTTTCATATGGAAACACCATATATTTT. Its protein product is CASSLGQVSYGNTIYF. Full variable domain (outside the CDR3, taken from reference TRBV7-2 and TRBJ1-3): GAGVSQSPSNKVTEKGKDVELRCDPISGHTALYWYRQSLGQGLEFLIYFQGNSAPDKSGLPSDRFSAERTGGSVSTLTIQRTQQEDSAVYLCASSLGQVSYGNTIYFGEGSWLTVV.

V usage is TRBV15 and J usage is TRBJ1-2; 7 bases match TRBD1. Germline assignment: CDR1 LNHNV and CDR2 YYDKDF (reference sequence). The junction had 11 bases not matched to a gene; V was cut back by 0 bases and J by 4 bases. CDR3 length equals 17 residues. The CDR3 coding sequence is TGTGCCACCAGCAGAGATCTGGGGCCAGGGGGTAGCTATGGCTACACCTTC. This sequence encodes CATSRDLGPGGSYGYTF.

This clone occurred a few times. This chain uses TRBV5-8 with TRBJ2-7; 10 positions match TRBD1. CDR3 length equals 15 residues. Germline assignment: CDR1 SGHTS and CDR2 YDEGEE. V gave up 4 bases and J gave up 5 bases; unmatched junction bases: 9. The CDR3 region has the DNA TGTGCCAGCAGCCCCCGGAGACAGGGGGCCCACGAGCAGTACTTC. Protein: CASSPRRQGAHEQYF.

CDR3 DNA: TGTGCCAGCAGCCAAGATCCGGCGGGCATCGGGGAGCTGTTTTTT. Protein sequence: CASSQDPAGIGELFF. The rearrangement uses TRBV14 and TRBJ2-2; D is perhaps TRBD2 (5 bases). The CDR3 runs to 15 residues. V gave up 0 bases and J gave up 7 bases, with 12 bases separating them. Germline V gives CDR1 SGHDN, CDR2 FVKESK.

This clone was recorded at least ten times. CDR3 amino acids: CASSESPRYEQYF. CDR3 sequence (DNA): TGTGCCAGCAGTGAATCCCCCAGGTACGAGCAGTACTTC. V and J are TRBV6-1 and TRBJ2-7; no clear D. The CDR3 is 13 residues long. From germline, CDR1 is MNHNS and CDR2 SASEGT. V was trimmed by 2 bases and J by 4 bases, leaving 9 bases between them.

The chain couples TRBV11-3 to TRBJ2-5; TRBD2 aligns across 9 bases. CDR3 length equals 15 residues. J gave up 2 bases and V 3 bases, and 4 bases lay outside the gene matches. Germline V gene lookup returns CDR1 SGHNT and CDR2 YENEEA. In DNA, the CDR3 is TGTGCCAGCAGCTTGGCGGGGGGGCCTCAAGAGACCCAGTACTTC. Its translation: CASSLAGGPQETQYF. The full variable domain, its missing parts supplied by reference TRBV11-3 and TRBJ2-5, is EAGVVQSPRYKIIEKKQPVAFWCNPISGHNTLYWYLQNLGQGPELLIRYENEEAVDDSQLPKDRFSAERLKGVDSTLKIQPAELGDSAVYLCASSLAGGPQETQYFGPGTRLLVL.

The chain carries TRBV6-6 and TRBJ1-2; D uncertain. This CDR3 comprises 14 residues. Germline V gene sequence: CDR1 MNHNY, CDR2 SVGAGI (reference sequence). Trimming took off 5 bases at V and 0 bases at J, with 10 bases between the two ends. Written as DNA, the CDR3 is TGTGCCAGCAGTATCGCGAATGCTAACTATGGCTACACCTTC. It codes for CASSIANANYGYTF.

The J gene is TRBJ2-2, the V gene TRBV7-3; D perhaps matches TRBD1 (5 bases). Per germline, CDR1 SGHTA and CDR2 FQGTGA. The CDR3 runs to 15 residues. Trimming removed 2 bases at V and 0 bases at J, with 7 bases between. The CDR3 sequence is CASSLGRANTGELFF. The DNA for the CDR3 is TGTGCCAGCAGCTTAGGCAGGGCGAACACCGGGGAGCTGTTTTTT.

For the CDR3, the DNA is TGTGCCAGCAGGCCTCAGTACGAGCAGTACTTC. Its protein product is CASRPQYEQYF. The J gene is TRBJ2-7, the V gene TRBV6-9; D remains unclear. V was pared by 6 bases and J by 4 bases, with 7 bases between. The CDR3 is 11 amino acids. The germline V gene encodes CDR1 MNHGY and CDR2 SVAAGI.

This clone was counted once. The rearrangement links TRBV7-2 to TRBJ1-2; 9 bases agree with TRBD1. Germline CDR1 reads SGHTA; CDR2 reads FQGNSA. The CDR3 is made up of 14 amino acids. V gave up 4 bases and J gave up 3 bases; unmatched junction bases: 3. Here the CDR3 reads CASSSDRGDYGYTF. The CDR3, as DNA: TGTGCCAGCAGCTCGGACAGGGGCGACTATGGCTACACCTTC.

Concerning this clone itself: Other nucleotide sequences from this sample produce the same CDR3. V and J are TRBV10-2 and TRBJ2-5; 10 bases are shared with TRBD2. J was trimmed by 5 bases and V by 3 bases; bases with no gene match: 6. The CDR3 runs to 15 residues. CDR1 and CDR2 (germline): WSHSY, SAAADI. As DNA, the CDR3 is TGCGCCAGCAGTGAATTAGCGGGGGGCCAGGAGACCCAGTACTTC. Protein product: CASSELAGGQETQYF.

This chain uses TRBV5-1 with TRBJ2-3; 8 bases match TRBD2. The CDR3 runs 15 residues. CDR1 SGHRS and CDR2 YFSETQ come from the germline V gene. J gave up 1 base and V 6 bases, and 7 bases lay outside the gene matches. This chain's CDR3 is CASILDSGGTDTQYF. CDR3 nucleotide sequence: TGCGCCAGCATTCTTGATAGCGGGGGCACAGATACGCAGTATTTT.

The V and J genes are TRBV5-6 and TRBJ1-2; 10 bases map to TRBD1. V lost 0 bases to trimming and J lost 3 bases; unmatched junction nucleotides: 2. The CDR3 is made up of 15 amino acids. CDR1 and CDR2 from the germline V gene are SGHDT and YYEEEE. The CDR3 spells CASSLGGTGDYGYTF. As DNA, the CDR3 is TGTGCCAGCAGCTTGGGGGGGACAGGGGACTATGGCTACACCTTC.

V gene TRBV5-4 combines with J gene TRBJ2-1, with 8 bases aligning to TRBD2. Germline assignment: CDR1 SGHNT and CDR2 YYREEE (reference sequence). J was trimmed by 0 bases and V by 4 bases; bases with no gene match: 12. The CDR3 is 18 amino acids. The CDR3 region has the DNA TGTGCCAGCAGCCCCGGGAGGGGGGGGAGGAGCTCCTACAATGAGCAGTTCTTC. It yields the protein CASSPGRGGRSSYNEQFF.

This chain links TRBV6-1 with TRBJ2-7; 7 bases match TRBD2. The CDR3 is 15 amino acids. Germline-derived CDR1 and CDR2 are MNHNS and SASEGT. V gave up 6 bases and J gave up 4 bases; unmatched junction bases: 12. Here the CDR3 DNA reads TGTGCCAGCAGAATACGTGGGGGGGTGGTGTACGAGCAGTACTTC. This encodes CASRIRGGVVYEQYF.

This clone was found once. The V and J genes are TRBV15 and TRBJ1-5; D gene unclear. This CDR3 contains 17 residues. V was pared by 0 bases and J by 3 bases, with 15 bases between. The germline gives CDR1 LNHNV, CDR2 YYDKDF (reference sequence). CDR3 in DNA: TGTGCCACCAGCAGAGACAGCTGGCGGTACGACAATCAGCCCCAGCATTTT. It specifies CATSRDSWRYDNQPQHF.

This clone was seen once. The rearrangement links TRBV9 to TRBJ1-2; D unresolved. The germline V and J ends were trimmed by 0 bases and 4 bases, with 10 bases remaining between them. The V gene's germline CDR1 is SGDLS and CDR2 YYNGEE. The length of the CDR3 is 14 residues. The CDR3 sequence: CASSVGGVSYGYTF. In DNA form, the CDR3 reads TGTGCCAGCAGCGTAGGGGGAGTATCCTATGGCTACACCTTC.

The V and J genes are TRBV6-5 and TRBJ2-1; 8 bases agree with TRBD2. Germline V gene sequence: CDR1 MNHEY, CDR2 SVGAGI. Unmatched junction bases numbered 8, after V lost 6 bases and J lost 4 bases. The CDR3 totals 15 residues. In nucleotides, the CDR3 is TGTGCCAGCAGGCTGAACGGGGGGGGATACAATGAGCAGTTCTTC. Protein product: CASRLNGGGYNEQFF.

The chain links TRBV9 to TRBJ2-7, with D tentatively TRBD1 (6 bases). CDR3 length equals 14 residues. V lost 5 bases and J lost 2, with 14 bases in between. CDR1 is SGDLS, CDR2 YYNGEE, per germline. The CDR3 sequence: CASSSGTQTYEQYF. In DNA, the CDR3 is TGTGCCAGCAGTTCCGGGACACAAACCTACGAGCAGTACTTC.

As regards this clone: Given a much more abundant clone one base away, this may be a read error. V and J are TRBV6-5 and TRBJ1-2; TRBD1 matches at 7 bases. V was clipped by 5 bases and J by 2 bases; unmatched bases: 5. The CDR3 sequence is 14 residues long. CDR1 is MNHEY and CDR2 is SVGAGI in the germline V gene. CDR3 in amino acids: CASSPGTANYGYTF. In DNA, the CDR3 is TGTGCCAGCAGTCCCGGGACAGCGAACTATGGCTACACCTTC.

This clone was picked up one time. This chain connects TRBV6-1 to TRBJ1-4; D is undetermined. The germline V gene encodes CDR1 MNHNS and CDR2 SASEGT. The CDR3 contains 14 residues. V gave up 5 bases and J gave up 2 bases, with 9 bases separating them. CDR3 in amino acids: CASSLGGTNEKLFF. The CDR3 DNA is TGTGCCAGCAGTTTAGGCGGGACTAATGAAAAACTGTTTTTT.

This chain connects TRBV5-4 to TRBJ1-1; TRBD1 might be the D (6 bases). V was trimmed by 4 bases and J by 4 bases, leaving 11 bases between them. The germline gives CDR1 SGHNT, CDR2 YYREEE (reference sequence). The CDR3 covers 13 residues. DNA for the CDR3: TGTGCCAGCAGCCCAAGGGGGAGCACTGAAGCTTTCTTT. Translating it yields CASSPRGSTEAFF.

The CDR3 here is CASSLGGIGTNEQFF. The CDR3 DNA reads TGTGCCAGCAGCTTAGGAGGCATCGGCACGAATGAGCAGTTCTTC. The J gene is TRBJ2-1, the V gene TRBV11-3, with no clear D. Deletions cut 1 base from V and 7 bases from J, with 14 bases between. CDR3 length: 15 residues. CDR1 and CDR2 from the germline V gene are SGHNT and YENEEA.